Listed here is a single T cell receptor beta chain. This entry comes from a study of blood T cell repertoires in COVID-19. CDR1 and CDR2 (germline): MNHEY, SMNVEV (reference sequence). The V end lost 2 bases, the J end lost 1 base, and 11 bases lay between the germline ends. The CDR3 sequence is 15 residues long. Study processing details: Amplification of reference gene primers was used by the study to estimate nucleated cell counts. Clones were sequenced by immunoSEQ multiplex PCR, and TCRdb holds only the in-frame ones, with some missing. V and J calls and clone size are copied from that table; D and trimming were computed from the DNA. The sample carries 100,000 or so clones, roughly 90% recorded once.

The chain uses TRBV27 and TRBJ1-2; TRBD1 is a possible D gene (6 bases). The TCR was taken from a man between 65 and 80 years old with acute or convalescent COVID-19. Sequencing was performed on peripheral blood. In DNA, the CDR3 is TGTGCCAGCAGTTTAGGACAGTCTTTTAACTATGGCTACACCTTC. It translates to CASSLGQSFNYGYTF.